This TCR beta chain appears in the sequencing data of a study of cytomegalovirus exposure and HLA in healthy donors. Primers included in the PCR were 60 Vbeta and 13 Jbeta primers. Method: immunoSEQ multiplex PCR; TCRdb's copy keeps in-frame clones and lacks some. The profile shows 150,000 to 200,000 clones, approximately 85% of them singletons. After removal of 1 base from V and 4 bases from J, the junction contained 9 bases not matched to a gene. Germline values: CDR1 SGHDT, CDR2 YYEEEE. The CDR3 loop spans 16 amino acids. This chain joins TRBV5-6 and TRBJ2-3, with 7 nucleotides matching TRBD2. The sequenced sample was PBMCs. The receptor was derived from a man aged 18 to 29 in good health and CMV-seropositive. The CDR3 spells CASSLPGLPRADTQYF. Written as DNA, the CDR3 is TGTGCCAGCAGCTTGCCGGGACTACCGAGGGCAGATACGCAGTATTTT. Full variable domain (missing parts from reference TRBV5-6 and TRBJ2-3): DAGVTQSPTHLIKTRGQQVTLRCSPKSGHDTVSWYQQALGQGPQFIFQYYEEEERQRGNFPDRFSGHQFPNYSSELNVNALLLGDSALYLCASSLPGLPRADTQYFGPGTRLTVL.